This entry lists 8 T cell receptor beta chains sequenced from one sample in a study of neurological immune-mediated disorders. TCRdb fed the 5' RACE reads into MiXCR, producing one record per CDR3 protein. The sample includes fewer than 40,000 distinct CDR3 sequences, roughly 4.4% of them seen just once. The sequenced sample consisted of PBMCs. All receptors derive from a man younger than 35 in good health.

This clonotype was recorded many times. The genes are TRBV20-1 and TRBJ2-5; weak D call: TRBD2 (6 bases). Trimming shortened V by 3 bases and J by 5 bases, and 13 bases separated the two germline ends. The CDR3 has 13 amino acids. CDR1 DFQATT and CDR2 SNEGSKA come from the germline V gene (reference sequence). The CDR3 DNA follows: TGCAGTGCTAGGCGGACTAACCGGGAGACCCAGTACTTC. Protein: CSARRTNRETQYF.

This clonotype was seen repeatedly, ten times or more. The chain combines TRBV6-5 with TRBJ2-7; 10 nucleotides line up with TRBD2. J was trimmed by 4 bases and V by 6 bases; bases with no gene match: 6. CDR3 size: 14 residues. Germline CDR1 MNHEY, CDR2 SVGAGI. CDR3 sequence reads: CASSLAGAKYEQYF. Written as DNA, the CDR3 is TGTGCCAGCAGCCTAGCGGGGGCAAAGTACGAGCAGTACTTC.

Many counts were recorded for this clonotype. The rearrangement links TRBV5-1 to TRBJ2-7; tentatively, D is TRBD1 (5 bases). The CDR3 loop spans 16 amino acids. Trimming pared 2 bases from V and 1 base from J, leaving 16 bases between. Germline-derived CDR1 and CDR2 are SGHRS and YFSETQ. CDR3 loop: CASSFGAGQISYEQYF. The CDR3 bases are TGCGCCAGCAGCTTCGGCGCAGGGCAAATTTCCTACGAGCAGTACTTC. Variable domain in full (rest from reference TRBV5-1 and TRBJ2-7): KAGVTQTPRYLIKTRGQQVTLSCSPISGHRSVSWYQQTPGQGLQFLFEYFSETQRNKGNFPGRFSGRQFSNSRSEMNVSTLELGDSALYLCASSFGAGQISYEQYFGPGTRLTVT.

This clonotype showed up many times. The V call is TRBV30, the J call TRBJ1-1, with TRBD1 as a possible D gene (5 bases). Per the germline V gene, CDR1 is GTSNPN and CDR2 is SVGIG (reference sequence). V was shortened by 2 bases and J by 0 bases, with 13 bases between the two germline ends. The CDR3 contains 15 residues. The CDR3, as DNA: TGTGCCTGGAGTACGACGGGACGCTTGAACACTGAAGCTTTCTTT. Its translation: CAWSTTGRLNTEAFF.

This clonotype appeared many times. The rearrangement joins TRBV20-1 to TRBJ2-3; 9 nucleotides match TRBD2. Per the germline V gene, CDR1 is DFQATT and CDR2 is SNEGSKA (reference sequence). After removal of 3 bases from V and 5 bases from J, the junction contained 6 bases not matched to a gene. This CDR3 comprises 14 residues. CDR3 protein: CSARVAGAGDTQYF. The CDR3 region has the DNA TGCAGTGCTAGGGTAGCGGGGGCTGGAGATACGCAGTATTTT.

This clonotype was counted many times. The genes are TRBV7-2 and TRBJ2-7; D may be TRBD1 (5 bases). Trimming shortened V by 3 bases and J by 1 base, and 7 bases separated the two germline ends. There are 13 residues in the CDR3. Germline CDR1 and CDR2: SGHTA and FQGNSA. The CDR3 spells CASSFQGSYEQYF. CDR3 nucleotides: TGTGCCAGCAGCTTTCAGGGATCCTACGAGCAGTACTTC.

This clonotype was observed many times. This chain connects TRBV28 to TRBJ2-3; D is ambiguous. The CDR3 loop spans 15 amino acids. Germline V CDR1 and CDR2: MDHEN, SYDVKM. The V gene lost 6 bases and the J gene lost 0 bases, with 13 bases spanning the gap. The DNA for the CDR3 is TGTGCCAGCAGAGGTAGCCCCCTTAGCACAGATACGCAGTATTTT. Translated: CASRGSPLSTDTQYF.

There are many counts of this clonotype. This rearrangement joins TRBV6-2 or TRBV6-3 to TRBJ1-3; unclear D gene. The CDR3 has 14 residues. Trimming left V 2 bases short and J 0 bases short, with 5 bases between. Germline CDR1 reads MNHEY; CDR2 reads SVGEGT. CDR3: CASSYVDSGNTIYF. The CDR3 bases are TGTGCCAGCAGTTACGTAGACTCTGGAAACACCATATATTTT.